The 14 T cell receptor beta chains below all came from one sample that was sequenced in a study of T cell repertoires in ileal Crohn's disease. The data were produced by immunoSEQ multiplex PCR, yet TCRdb's version contains in-frame clones alone and is incomplete. This table holds roughly 15,000 clones, less than 85% found once. Material: ileal tissue. These receptors originate from an adult with Crohn's disease.

This chain uses TRBV7-8 with TRBJ2-7; 10 nucleotides agree with TRBD1. Per the germline V gene, CDR1 is SGHVS and CDR2 is FQNEAQ. V trimming: 5 bases; J trimming: 4 bases; junction bases outside the gene matches: 14. There are 17 residues in the CDR3. CDR3 amino acids: CASSHSLGQGGSYEQYF. DNA for the CDR3: TGTGCCAGCAGCCACTCGTTAGGACAGGGGGGTTCTTACGAGCAGTACTTC.

The chain links TRBV6-1 to TRBJ1-4; weak D call: TRBD1 (5 bases). This CDR3 region has 17 residues. From germline, CDR1 is MNHNS and CDR2 SASEGT. The V and J ends lost 2 bases and 2 bases respectively, with 15 bases between them. The DNA for the CDR3 is TGTGCCAGCAGTGAATTTGCGACAGTAGGGACTAATGAAAAACTGTTTTTT. Amino acid sequence: CASSEFATVGTNEKLFF.

The chain is built from TRBV7-2 and TRBJ1-1, with a weak D call TRBD1 (6 bases). The CDR3 is 12 amino acids. The V and J ends lost 3 bases and 8 bases respectively, with 10 bases between them. CDR1 is SGHTA, CDR2 FQGNSA, per germline. The CDR3 DNA reads TGTGCCAGCAGCTTCTCCGGGACAGAAGCTTTCTTT. Protein: CASSFSGTEAFF.

This chain connects TRBV9 to TRBJ2-5; perhaps TRBD1 as D (5 bases). Germline V gene data show CDR1 as SGDLS and CDR2 as YYNGEE. The CDR3 is 14 amino acids. Trimming removed 0 bases from V and 3 bases from J, with 9 bases in between. CDR3 protein: CASSVALGEETQYF. CDR3 nucleotide sequence: TGTGCCAGCAGCGTAGCCCTAGGGGAAGAGACCCAGTACTTC.

The genes are TRBV11-1 and TRBJ2-2; TRBD1 aligns across 7 bases. In germline, CDR1 is SGHAT, CDR2 FQDESV (reference sequence). This CDR3 is 14 amino acids long. V shed 7 bases and J 0 bases; nucleotides not matched to a gene: 2. CDR3 region: CASKGQPNTGELFF. DNA of the CDR3: TGTGCCAGCAAGGGACAGCCGAACACCGGGGAGCTGTTTTTT.

This chain connects TRBV5-1 to TRBJ2-4; perhaps TRBD1 as D (6 bases). Germline CDR1 is SGHRS and CDR2 is YFSETQ. V was pared by 4 bases and J by 9 bases, with 11 bases between. This CDR3 is built from 12 residues. CDR3 loop: CASSPDSAIQYF. CDR3 DNA sequence: TGCGCCAGCAGCCCGGACAGTGCCATTCAGTACTTC.

CDR3 coding DNA: TGCAGCGTTGAACGGACAGCGAACTATGGCTACACCTTC. Translated, it gives CSVERTANYGYTF. The V and J genes are TRBV29-1 and TRBJ1-2; a possible D gene is TRBD1 (6 bases). Per the germline V gene, CDR1 is SQVTM and CDR2 is ANQGSEA. The CDR3 length is 13 residues. V lost 2 bases and J 2 bases, leaving 9 bases between the germline ends. Full variable domain (rest looked up from reference TRBV29-1 and TRBJ1-2): SAVISQKPSRDICQRGTSLTIQCQVDSQVTMMFWYRQQPGQSLTLIATANQGSEATYESGFVIDKFPISRPNLTFSTLTVSNMSPEDSSIYLCSVERTANYGYTFGSGTRLTVV.

A single count supports this clone. The CDR3 sequence: CASSQGASGGHNEQFF. The CDR3 coding sequence is TGTGCCAGCAGCCAAGGGGCTAGCGGGGGACACAATGAGCAGTTCTTC. The rearrangement links TRBV9 to TRBJ2-1, with 10 bases lining up with TRBD2. The CDR3 is 16 amino acids. Looked up from germline, CDR1 is SGDLS and CDR2 is YYNGEE. V trimming: 4 bases; J trimming: 5 bases; junction bases outside the gene matches: 9.

This sequence joins TRBV4-3 and TRBJ1-1; 8 bases are shared with TRBD1. From germline, CDR1 is LGHNA and CDR2 YSLEER. Trimming removed 3 bases from V and 3 bases from J; junction bases left unmatched: 3. This CDR3 has 14 amino acids. This CDR3 is CASSHQGAHTEAFF. CDR3 in DNA: TGCGCCAGCAGCCACCAGGGGGCGCACACTGAAGCTTTCTTT.

The gene calls are TRBV6-4 and TRBJ1-6, with a tentative D call TRBD1 (5 bases). V lost 6 bases and J lost 8, with 8 bases in between. Germline loops: CDR1 MRHNA, CDR2 SNTAGT. This CDR3 comprises 12 residues. The CDR3 DNA sequence: TGTGCCAGCAGACCCAGGGATTCACCCCTCCACTTT. Translated: CASRPRDSPLHF.

The CDR3 protein is CASRGGATMNTEAFF. In DNA form, the CDR3 reads TGCGCCAGCAGAGGGGGCGCGACGATGAACACTGAAGCTTTCTTT. The rearrangement uses TRBV5-1 and TRBJ1-1; 7 positions agree with TRBD1. The ends lost 5 bases at V and 0 bases at J; junction bases unmatched: 7. The CDR3 is made up of 15 amino acids. Germline V gives CDR1 SGHRS, CDR2 YFSETQ.

The genes are TRBV18 and TRBJ1-5; 7 bases align to TRBD1. Germline lookup yields CDR1 KGHSH and CDR2 LQKENI. The CDR3 is 14 residues long. Trimming removed 5 bases from V and 1 base from J; junction bases left unmatched: 2. CDR3 amino acids: CASSGTVSNQPQHF. The CDR3 DNA sequence: TGTGCCAGCTCAGGGACAGTCAGCAATCAGCCCCAGCATTTT.

The J gene is TRBJ1-2, the V gene TRBV5-4; 9 bases are a match to TRBD1. V trimming: 4 bases; J trimming: 4 bases; junction bases outside the gene matches: 2. This CDR3 is built from 13 residues. CDR1 is SGHNT and CDR2 is YYREEE in the germline V gene (reference sequence). CDR3 DNA: TGTGCCAGCAGCCAGACAGGGGGCTATGGCTACACCTTC. It codes for CASSQTGGYGYTF.

V usage is TRBV6-6 and J usage is TRBJ1-4, with TRBD1 matching over 9 bases. Germline CDR1 reads MNHNY; CDR2 reads SVGAGI (reference sequence). Trimming cost V 6 bases and J 6 bases; bases outside gene matches: 8. The CDR3 runs 15 residues. The CDR3 DNA is TGTGCCAGCAGGAGAAGACAGGGGGGTTATGAAAAACTGTTTTTT. Its protein product is CASRRRQGGYEKLFF.